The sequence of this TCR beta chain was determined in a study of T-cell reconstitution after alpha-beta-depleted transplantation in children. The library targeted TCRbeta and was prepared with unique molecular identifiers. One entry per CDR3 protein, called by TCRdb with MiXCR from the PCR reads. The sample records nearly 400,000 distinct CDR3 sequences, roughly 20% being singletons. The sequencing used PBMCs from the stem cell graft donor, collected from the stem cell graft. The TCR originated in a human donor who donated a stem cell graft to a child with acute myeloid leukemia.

The DNA of the CDR3 is TGTGCCAGCAGCTTAGCCGGACAGGGTAGAGGAGATACGCAGTATTTT. Protein: CASSLAGQGRGDTQYF. The chain uses TRBV7-6 and TRBJ2-3; 8 nucleotides agree with TRBD1. V shed 0 bases, J shed 5 bases, and the junction held 7 bases outside the gene matches. The CDR3 is 16 residues long. Germline loops: CDR1 SGHVS, CDR2 FNYEAQ.